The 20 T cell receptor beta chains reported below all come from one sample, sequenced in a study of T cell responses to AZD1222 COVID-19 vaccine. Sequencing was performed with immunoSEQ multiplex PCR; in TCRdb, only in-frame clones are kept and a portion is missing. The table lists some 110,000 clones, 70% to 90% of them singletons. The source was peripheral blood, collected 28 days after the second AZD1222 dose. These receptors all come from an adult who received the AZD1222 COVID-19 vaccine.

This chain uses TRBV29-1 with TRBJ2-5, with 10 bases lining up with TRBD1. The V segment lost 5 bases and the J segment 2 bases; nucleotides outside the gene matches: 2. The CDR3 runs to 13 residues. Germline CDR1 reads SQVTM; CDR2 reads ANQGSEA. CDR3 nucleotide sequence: TGCAGCGTTCTGGGACAGGGGCAAGAGACCCAGTACTTC. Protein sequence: CSVLGQGQETQYF. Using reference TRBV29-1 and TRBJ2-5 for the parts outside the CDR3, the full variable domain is SAVISQKPSRDICQRGTSLTIQCQVDSQVTMMFWYRQQPGQSLTLIATANQGSEATYESGFVIDKFPISRPNLTFSTLTVSNMSPEDSSIYLCSVLGQGQETQYFGPGTRLLVL.

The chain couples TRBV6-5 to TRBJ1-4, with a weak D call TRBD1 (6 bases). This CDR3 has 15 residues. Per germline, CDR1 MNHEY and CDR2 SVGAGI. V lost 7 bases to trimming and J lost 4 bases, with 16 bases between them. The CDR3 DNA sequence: TGTGCCAGCACCAACCCAGGGGAACATAATGAAAAACTGTTTTTT. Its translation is CASTNPGEHNEKLFF.

The CDR3 spells CATSDIMGQAQFF. The DNA for the CDR3 is TGTGCCACCAGTGATATCATGGGGCAGGCCCAGTTCTTC. This sequence joins TRBV24-1 and TRBJ2-1; D may be TRBD1 (5 bases). V was shortened by 3 bases and J by 13 bases, with 15 bases between the two germline ends. In germline, CDR1 is KGHDR, CDR2 SFDVKD. The CDR3 is 13 residues long.

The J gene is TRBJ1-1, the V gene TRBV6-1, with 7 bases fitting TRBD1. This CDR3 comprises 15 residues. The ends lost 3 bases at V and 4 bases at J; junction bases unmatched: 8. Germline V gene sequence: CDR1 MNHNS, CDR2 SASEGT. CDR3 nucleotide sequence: TGTGCCAGCAGTGAGAGGACAGGAATTTTCACTGAAGCTTTCTTT. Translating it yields CASSERTGIFTEAFF.

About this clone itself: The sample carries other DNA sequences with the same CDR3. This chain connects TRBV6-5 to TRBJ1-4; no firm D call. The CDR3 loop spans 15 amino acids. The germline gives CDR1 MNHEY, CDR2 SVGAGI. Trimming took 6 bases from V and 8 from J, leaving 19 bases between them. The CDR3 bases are TGTGCCAGCAGCTACGCGGGGAGGGTCGGGGAAAAACTGTTTTTT. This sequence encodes CASSYAGRVGEKLFF.

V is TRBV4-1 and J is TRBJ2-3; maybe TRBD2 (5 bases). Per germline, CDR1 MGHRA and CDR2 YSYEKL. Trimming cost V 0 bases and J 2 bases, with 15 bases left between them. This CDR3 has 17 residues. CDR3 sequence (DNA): TGCGCCAGCAGCCAAGATCCTGGGGAGTTGAACACAGATACGCAGTATTTT. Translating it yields CASSQDPGELNTDTQYF.

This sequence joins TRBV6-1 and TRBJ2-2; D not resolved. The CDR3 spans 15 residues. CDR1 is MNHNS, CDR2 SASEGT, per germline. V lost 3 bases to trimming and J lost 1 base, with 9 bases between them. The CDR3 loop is CASSDQAGNTGELFF. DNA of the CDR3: TGTGCCAGCAGTGATCAGGCAGGGAACACCGGGGAGCTGTTTTTT.

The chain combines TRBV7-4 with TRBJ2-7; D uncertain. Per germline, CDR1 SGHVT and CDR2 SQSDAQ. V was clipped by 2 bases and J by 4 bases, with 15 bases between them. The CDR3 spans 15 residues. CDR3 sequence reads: CASSLFCSRLYEQYF. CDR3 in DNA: TGTGCCAGCAGCTTATTTTGCAGCCGGCTGTACGAGCAGTACTTC.

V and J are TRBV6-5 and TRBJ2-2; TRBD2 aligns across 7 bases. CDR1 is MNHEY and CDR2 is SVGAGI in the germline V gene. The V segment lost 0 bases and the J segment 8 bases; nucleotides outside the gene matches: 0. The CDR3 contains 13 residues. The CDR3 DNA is TGTGCCAGCAGTTACTCGCGGGAGGGGGAGCTGTTTTTT. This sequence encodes CASSYSREGELFF.

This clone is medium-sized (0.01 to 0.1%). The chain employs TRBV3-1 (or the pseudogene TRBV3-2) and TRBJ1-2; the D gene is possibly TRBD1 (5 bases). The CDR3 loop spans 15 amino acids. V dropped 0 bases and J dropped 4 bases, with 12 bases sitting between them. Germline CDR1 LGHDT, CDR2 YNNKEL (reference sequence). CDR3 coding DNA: TGTGCCAGCAGCCAAGATAGTCAGGGAGGCTATGGCTACACCTTC. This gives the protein CASSQDSQGGYGYTF.

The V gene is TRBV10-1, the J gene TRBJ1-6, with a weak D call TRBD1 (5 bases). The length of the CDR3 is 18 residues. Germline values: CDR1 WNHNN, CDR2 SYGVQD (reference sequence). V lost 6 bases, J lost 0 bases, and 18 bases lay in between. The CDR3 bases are TGCGCCAGCAGATCCGCCGGCCAGGGAAGCTCCTATAATTCACCCCTCCACTTT. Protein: CASRSAGQGSSYNSPLHF.

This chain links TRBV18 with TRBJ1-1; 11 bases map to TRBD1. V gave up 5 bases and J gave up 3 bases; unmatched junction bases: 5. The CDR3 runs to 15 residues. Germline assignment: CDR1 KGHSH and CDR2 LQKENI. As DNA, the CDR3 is TGTGCCAGCTCAGTCGGGACAGGGGGACACACTGAAGCTTTCTTT. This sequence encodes CASSVGTGGHTEAFF. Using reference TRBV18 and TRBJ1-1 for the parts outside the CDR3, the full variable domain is NAGVMQNPRHLVRRRGQEARLRCSPMKGHSHVYWYRQLPEEGLKFMVYLQKENIIDESGMPKERFSAEFPKEGPSILRIQQVVRGDSAAYFCASSVGTGGHTEAFFGQGTRLTVV.

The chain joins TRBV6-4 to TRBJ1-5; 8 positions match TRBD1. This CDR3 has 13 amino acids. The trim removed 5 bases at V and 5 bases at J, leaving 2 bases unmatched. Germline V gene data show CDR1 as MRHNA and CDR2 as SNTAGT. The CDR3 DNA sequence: TGTGCCAGCAGTCAGGGGGCCGATCAGCCCCAGCATTTT. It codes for CASSQGADQPQHF.

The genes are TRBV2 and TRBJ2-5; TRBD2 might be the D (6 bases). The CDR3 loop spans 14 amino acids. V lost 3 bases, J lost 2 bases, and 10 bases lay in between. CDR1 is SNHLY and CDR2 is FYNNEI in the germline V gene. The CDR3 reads CASSELRGQETQYF. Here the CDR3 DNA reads TGTGCCAGCAGTGAGCTCCGGGGGCAAGAGACCCAGTACTTC. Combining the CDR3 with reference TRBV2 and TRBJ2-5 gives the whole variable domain EPEVTQTPSHQVTQMGQEVILRCVPISNHLYFYWYRQILGQKVEFLVSFYNNEISEKSEIFDDQFSVERPDGSNFTLKIRSTKLEDSAMYFCASSELRGQETQYFGPGTRLLVL.

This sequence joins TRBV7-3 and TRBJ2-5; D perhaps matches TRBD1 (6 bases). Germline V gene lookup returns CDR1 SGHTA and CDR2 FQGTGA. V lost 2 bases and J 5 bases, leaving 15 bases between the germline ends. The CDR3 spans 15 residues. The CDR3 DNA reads TGTGCCAGCAGCTTAGGACCTACAGGGTCTGAGACCCAGTACTTC. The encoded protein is CASSLGPTGSETQYF.

The CDR3 DNA sequence: TGTGCCAGCAGCGTAGGGTGGGGTGCAGGGGATGGCTACACCTTC. Amino acid sequence: CASSVGWGAGDGYTF. The chain couples TRBV9 to TRBJ1-2; TRBD1 is a possible D gene (6 bases). Germline lookup yields CDR1 SGDLS and CDR2 YYNGEE. V was shortened by 0 bases and J by 6 bases, with 15 bases between the two germline ends. This CDR3 comprises 15 residues.

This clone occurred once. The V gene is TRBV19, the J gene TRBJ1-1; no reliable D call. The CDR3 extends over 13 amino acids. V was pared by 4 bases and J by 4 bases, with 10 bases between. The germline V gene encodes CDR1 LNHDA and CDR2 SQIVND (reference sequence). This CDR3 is CASSNQRTTEAFF. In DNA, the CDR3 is TGTGCCAGTAGTAACCAAAGGACCACTGAAGCTTTCTTT.

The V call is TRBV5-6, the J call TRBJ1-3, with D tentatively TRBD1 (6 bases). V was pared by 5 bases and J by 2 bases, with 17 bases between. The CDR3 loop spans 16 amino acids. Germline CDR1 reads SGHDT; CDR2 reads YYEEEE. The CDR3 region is CASRAWGGAPGNTIYF. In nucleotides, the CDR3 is TGTGCCAGCAGAGCCTGGGGGGGGGCCCCTGGAAACACCATATATTTT.

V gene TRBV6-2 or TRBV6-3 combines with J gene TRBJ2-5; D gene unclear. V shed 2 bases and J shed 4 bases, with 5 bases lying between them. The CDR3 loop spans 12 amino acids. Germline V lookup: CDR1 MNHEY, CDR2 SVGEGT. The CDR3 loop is CASSYITETQYF. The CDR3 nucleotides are TGTGCCAGCAGTTACATTACAGAGACCCAGTACTTC.

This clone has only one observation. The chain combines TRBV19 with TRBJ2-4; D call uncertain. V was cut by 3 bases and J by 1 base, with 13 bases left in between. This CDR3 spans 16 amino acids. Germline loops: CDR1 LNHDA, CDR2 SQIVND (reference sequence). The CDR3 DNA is TGTGCCAGTAGTATCACAGCCAAATGGGCCAAAAACATTCAGTACTTC. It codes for CASSITAKWAKNIQYF.